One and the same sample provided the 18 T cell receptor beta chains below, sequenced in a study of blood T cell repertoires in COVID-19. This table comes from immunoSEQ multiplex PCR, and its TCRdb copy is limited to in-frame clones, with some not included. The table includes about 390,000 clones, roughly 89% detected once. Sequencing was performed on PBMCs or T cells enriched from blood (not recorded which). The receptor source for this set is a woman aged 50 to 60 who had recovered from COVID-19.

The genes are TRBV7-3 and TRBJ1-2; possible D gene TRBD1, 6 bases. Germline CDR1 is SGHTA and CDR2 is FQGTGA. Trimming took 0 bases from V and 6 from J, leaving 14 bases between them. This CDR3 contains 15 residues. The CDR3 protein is CASSLTSVTGDGYTF. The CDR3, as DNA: TGTGCCAGCAGCTTAACCTCTGTGACAGGCGATGGCTACACCTTC.

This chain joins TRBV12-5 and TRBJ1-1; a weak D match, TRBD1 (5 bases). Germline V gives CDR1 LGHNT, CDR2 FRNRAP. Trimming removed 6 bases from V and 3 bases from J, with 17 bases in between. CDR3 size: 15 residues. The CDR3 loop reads CASGQNAGTYTEAFF. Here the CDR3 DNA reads TGTGCTAGTGGCCAGAACGCGGGGACTTACACTGAAGCTTTCTTT.

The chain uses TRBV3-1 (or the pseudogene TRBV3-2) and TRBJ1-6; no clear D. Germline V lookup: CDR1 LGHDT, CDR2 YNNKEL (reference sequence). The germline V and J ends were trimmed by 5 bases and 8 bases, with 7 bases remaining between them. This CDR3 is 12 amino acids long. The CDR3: CASSAGDSPLHF. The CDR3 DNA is TGTGCCAGCAGCGCGGGTGATTCACCCCTCCACTTT.

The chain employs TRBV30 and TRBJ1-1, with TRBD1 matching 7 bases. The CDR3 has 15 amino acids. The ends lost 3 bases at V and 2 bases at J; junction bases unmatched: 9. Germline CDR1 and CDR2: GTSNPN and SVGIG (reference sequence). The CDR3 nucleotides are TGTGCCTGGAGCCACTTGGGACAGAGAAACACTGAAGCTTTCTTT. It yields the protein CAWSHLGQRNTEAFF.

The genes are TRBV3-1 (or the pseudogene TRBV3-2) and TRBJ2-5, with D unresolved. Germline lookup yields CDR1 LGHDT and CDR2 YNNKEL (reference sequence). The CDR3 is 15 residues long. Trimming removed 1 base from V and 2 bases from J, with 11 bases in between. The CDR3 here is CASSQGVTRQETQYF. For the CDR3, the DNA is TGTGCCAGCAGCCAAGGGGTGACGAGGCAAGAGACCCAGTACTTC.

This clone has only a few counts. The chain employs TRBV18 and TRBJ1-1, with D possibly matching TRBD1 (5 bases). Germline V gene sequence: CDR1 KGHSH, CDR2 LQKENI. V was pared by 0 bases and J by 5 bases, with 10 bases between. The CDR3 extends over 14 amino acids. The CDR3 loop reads CASSPPQGGTEAFF. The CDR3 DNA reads TGTGCCAGCTCACCACCGCAGGGAGGGACTGAAGCTTTCTTT. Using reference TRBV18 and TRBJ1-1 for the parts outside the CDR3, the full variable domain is NAGVMQNPRHLVRRRGQEARLRCSPMKGHSHVYWYRQLPEEGLKFMVYLQKENIIDESGMPKERFSAEFPKEGPSILRIQQVVRGDSAAYFCASSPPQGGTEAFFGQGTRLTVV.

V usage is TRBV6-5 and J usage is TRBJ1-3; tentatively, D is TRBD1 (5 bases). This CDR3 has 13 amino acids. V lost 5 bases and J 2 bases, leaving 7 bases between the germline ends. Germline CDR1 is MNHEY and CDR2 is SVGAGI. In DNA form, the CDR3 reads TGTGCCAGCAGTAGCAGGGCTGGAAACACCATATATTTT. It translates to CASSSRAGNTIYF.

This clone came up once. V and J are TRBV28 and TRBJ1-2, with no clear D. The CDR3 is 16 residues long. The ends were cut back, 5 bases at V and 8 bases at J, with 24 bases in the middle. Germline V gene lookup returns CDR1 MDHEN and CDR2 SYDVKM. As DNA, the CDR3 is TGTGCCAGCAGTGGCTCGGGTGGGAGTGGAAGGGTGGGCTACACCTTC. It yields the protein CASSGSGGSGRVGYTF.

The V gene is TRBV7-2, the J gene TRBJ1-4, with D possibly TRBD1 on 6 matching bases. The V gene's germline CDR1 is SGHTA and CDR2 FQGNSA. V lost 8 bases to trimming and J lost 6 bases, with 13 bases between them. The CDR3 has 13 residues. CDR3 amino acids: CASSRGTYEKLFF. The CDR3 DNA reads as TGTGCCAGCTCAAGAGGGACATATGAAAAACTGTTTTTT.

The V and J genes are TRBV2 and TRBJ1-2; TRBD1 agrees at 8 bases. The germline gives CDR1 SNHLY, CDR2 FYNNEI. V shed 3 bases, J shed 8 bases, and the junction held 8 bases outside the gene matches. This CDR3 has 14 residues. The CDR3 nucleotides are TGTGCCAGCAGTGACACGCAGGGGGCGCGGGGCTACACCTTC. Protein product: CASSDTQGARGYTF.

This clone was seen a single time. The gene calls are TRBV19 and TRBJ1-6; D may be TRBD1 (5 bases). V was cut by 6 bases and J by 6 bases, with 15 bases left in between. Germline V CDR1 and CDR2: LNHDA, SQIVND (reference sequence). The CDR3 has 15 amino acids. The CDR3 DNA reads TGTGCCAGTAGAATCGCCGACAGCCTTAATTCACCCCTCCACTTT. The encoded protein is CASRIADSLNSPLHF.

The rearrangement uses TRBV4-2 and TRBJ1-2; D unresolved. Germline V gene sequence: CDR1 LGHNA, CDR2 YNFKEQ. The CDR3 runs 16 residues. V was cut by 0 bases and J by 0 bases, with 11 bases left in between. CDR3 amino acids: CASSQDLAPANYGYTF. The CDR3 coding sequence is TGTGCCAGCAGCCAAGACTTGGCACCAGCTAACTATGGCTACACCTTC.

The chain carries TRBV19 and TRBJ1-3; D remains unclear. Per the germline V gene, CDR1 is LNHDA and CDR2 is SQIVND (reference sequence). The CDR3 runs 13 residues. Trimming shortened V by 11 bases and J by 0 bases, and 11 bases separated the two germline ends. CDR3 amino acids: CAPPGFSGNTIYF. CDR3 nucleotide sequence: TGTGCCCCCCCGGGGTTCTCTGGAAACACCATATATTTT.

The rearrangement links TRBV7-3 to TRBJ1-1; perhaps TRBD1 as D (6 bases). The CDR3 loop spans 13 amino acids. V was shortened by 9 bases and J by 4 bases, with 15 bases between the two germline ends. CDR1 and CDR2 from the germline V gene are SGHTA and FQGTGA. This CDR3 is CASSKGVLTEAFF. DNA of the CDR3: TGTGCCAGTAGTAAGGGGGTGCTCACTGAAGCTTTCTTT.

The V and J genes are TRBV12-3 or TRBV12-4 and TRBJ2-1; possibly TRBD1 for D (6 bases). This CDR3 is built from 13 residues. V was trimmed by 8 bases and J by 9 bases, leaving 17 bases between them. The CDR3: CASGTGPHREQFF. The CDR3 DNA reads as TGTGCCAGCGGCACAGGGCCCCACCGTGAGCAGTTCTTC.

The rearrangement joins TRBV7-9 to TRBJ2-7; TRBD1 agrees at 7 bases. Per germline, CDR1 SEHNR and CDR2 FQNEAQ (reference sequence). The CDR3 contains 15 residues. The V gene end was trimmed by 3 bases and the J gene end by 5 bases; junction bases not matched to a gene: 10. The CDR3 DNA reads TGTGCCAGCAGCTTTAGACAGGGTATTCAGGACGAGCAGTACTTC. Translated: CASSFRQGIQDEQYF.

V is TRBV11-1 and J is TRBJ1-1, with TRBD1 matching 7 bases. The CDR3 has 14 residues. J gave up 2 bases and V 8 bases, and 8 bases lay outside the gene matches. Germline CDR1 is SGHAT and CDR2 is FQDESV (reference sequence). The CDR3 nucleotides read TGTGCCAGCTCAAAGGACAGGCTTAACACTGAAGCTTTCTTT. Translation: CASSKDRLNTEAFF.

This CDR3 is CASLSQGGNTEAFF. The CDR3 DNA reads TGTGCCAGCTTAAGCCAAGGGGGGAACACTGAAGCTTTCTTT. V and J are TRBV7-2 and TRBJ1-1; possibly TRBD1 for D (6 bases). Germline loops: CDR1 SGHTA, CDR2 FQGNSA. This CDR3 region has 14 residues. V was trimmed by 8 bases and J by 1 base, leaving 14 bases between them.